These T cell receptor beta chains were read from a single sample in a study of immune evolution from preneoplasia to lung adenocarcinoma. Profiling relied on immunoSEQ multiplex PCR, and the TCRdb table lists in-frame clones only, not all of them. The sample consists of fewer than 9,000 clones, around four fifths of them appearing once. Sequencing input: FFPE adjacent normal lung tissue. These receptors came from a person aged 60 to 85 with lung adenocarcinoma. CDR3s include the opening cysteine and the closing phenylalanine or tryptophan. The order of the fields is clone size, V gene, D gene, J gene, CDR3 protein, CDR3 DNA. A D gene is named only where the DNA matches it firmly. Clone size, where shown, is once, few, many, or a class for clones that have expanded.

clone size: few
V gene: TRBV28
D gene: TRBD1
J gene: TRBJ2-7
CDR3 protein: CAAGGAESSYEQYF
CDR3 DNA: TGTGCCGCAGGGGGAGCGGAGAGCTCCTACGAGCAGTACTTC

clone size: -
V gene: TRBV7-9
D gene: -
J gene: TRBJ2-7
CDR3 protein: CASSLTDSYEQYF
CDR3 DNA: TGTGCCAGCAGCTTAACAGATTCCTACGAGCAGTACTTC

clone size: -
V gene: TRBV2
D gene: TRBD2
J gene: TRBJ2-7
CDR3 protein: CASSEGTSGFSYEQYF
CDR3 DNA: TGTGCCAGCAGTGAGGGGACTAGCGGGTTCTCCTACGAGCAGTACTTC

clone size: few
V gene: TRBV10-3
D gene: TRBD1
J gene: TRBJ2-3
CDR3 protein: CAISTNRGRPDTQYF
CDR3 DNA: TGTGCCATCAGTACCAACAGGGGGCGCCCAGATACGCAGTATTTT

clone size: -
V gene: TRBV6-6
D gene: -
J gene: TRBJ2-2
CDR3 protein: CASTRPNTGELFF
CDR3 DNA: TGTGCCAGCACCAGACCCAACACCGGGGAGCTGTTTTTT

clone size: -
V gene: TRBV29-1
D gene: -
J gene: TRBJ2-3
CDR3 protein: CSAGKHNEPQTSTDTQYF
CDR3 DNA: TGCAGCGCTGGTAAGCATAACGAGCCCCAGACTAGCACAGATACGCAGTATTTT

clone size: -
V gene: TRBV27
D gene: TRBD2
J gene: TRBJ2-5
CDR3 protein: CASSWTSGRETQYF
CDR3 DNA: TGTGCCAGCAGTTGGACTAGCGGGAGGGAGACCCAGTACTTC

clone size: -
V gene: TRBV18
D gene: -
J gene: TRBJ1-1
CDR3 protein: CASSRGQLEAFF
CDR3 DNA: TGTGCCAGCTCACGTGGACAGTTAGAAGCTTTCTTT

clone size: -
V gene: TRBV5-6
D gene: -
J gene: TRBJ2-7
CDR3 protein: CASSLAPYEQYF
CDR3 DNA: TGTGCCAGCAGCTTGGCCCCGTACGAGCAGTACTTC

clone size: once
V gene: TRBV4-3
D gene: -
J gene: TRBJ1-2
CDR3 protein: CASSQDIQGGNYGYTF
CDR3 DNA: TGCGCCAGCAGCCAAGACATACAGGGAGGAAACTATGGCTACACCTTC

clone size: once
V gene: TRBV30
D gene: TRBD1
J gene: TRBJ2-2
CDR3 protein: CAWSTGQGRGF
CDR3 DNA: TGTGCCTGGAGTACCGGACAGGGGAGGGGTTTT

clone size: few
V gene: TRBV2
D gene: -
J gene: TRBJ1-1
CDR3 protein: CASSGDPGVGTEAFF
CDR3 DNA: TGTGCCAGCAGCGGGGACCCCGGGGTAGGCACTGAAGCTTTCTTT

clone size: few
V gene: TRBV5-1
D gene: -
J gene: TRBJ2-7
CDR3 protein: CASSLRVTEPHEQYF
CDR3 DNA: TGCGCCAGCAGCTTGCGGGTGACGGAGCCCCACGAGCAGTACTTC

clone size: -
V gene: TRBV18
D gene: TRBD1
J gene: TRBJ1-5
CDR3 protein: CASSAGQGGNQPQHF
CDR3 DNA: TGTGCCAGCTCTGCCGGACAGGGGGGTAATCAGCCCCAGCATTTT

clone size: -
V gene: TRBV7-2
D gene: -
J gene: TRBJ2-7
CDR3 protein: CASSLETVLSYEQYF
CDR3 DNA: TGTGCCAGCAGCTTAGAAACAGTCCTCTCCTACGAGCAGTACTTC

clone size: -
V gene: TRBV27
D gene: -
J gene: TRBJ1-2
CDR3 protein: CASSLQRGYGYTF
CDR3 DNA: TGTGCCAGCAGCCTACAGCGGGGTTATGGCTACACCTTC